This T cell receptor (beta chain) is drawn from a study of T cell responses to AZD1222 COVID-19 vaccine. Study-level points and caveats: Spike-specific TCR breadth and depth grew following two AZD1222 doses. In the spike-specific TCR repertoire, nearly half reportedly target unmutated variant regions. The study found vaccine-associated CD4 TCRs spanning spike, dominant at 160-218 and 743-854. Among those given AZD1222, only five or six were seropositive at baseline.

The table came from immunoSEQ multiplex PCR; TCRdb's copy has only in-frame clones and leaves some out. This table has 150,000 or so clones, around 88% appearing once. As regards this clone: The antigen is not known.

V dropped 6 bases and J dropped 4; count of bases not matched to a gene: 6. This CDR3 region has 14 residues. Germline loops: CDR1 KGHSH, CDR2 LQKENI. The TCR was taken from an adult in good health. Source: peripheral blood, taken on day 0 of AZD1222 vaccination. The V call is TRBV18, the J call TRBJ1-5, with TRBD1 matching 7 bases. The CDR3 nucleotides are TGTGCCAGCTCTCTCGACAGGGTTAATCAGCCCCAGCATTTT. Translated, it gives CASSLDRVNQPQHF.